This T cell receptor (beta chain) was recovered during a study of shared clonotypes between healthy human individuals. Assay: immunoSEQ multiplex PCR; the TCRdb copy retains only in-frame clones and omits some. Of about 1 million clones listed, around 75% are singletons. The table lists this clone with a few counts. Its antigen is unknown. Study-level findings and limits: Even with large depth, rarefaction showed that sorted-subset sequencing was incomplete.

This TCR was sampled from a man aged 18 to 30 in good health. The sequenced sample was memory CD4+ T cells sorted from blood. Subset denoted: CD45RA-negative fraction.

In nucleotides, the CDR3 is TGTGCCTGGAGGGGGGAGGGCACTGAAGCTTTCTTT. As protein: CAWRGEGTEAFF. The V gene is TRBV30, the J gene TRBJ1-1; D perhaps matches TRBD1 (5 bases). Trimming removed 3 bases from V and 4 bases from J, with 9 bases in between. Germline-derived CDR1 and CDR2 are GTSNPN and SVGIG (reference sequence). CDR3 length equals 12 residues.